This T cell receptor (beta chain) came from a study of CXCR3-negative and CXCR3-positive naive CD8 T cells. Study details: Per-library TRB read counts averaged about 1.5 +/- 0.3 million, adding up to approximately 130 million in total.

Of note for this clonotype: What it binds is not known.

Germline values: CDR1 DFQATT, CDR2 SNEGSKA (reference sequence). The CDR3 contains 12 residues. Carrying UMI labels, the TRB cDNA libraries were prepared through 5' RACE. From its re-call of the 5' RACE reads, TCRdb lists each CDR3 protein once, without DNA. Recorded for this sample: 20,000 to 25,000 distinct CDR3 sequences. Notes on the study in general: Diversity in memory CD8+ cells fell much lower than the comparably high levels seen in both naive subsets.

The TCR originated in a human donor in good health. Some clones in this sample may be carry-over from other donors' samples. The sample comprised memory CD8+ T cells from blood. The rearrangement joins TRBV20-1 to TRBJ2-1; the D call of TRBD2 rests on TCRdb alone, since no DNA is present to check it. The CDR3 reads CSAKGLAYEQFF.